This entry features one T cell receptor (beta chain) sequence. The sample comes from a study of blood T cell repertoires in COVID-19. As for the study in general: Samples representing acute and convalescent COVID-19 were sourced from the United States, Italy and Spain. In each case, the material was cDNA or gDNA derived from T cells, B-cell-depleted T cells, or PBMCs.

Germline values: CDR1 SNHLY, CDR2 FYNNEI. Trimming pared 6 bases from V and 2 bases from J, leaving 14 bases between. CDR3 length: 16 amino acids. Profiling relied on immunoSEQ multiplex PCR, and the TCRdb table lists in-frame clones only, not all of them. This repertoire shows just over 300,000 clones, over 85% found once; its top ten account for about 2%. Patients of the Seattle cohort, enrolled during active infection, were followed longitudinally. Sequencing input: peripheral blood. This TCR was recovered from a woman aged 25 to 39 with COVID-19, enrolled during active disease. The chain recombines TRBV2 with TRBJ1-6; D perhaps matches TRBD1 (6 bases). The CDR3, as DNA: TGTGCCAGCAGAGGCCAGGGGAGAACCTATAATTCACCCCTCCACTTT. Its translation is CASRGQGRTYNSPLHF.